Each of the 22 T cell receptor beta chains below was sequenced from the same sample in a study of T cell changes during pregnancy in multiple sclerosis. This table comes from immunoSEQ multiplex PCR, and its TCRdb copy is limited to in-frame clones, with some not included. This table holds about 80,000 clones, about 91% found once. The sequenced sample was peripheral blood, obtained before pregnancy. The receptors originated from a female donor with multiple sclerosis, enrolled in a pregnancy study.

This clone was seen just once. The rearrangement uses TRBV2 and TRBJ2-3, with 8 bases that match TRBD2. V shed 1 base and J 4 bases; nucleotides not matched to a gene: 4. In germline, CDR1 is SNHLY, CDR2 FYNNEI. This CDR3 comprises 15 residues. CDR3 sequence reads: CASSEDGGVPDTQYF. DNA for the CDR3: TGTGCCAGCAGTGAAGACGGGGGGGTTCCAGATACGCAGTATTTT.

V gene TRBV13 combines with J gene TRBJ1-1; TRBD1 agrees at 7 bases. CDR1 is PRHDT, CDR2 FYEKMQ, per germline (reference sequence). Germline trimming cut 5 bases from V and 10 bases from J; bases unmatched to any gene: 10. This CDR3 spans 13 amino acids. CDR3 residues: CASSVDREVGAFF. In DNA form, the CDR3 reads TGTGCCAGCAGCGTTGACAGGGAGGTTGGAGCTTTCTTT.

V and J are TRBV9 and TRBJ1-2; D gene unclear. CDR3 length: 12 amino acids. Trimming stripped 0 bases from V and 6 bases from J, with 6 bases between. CDR1 and CDR2 from the germline V gene are SGDLS and YYNGEE. CDR3 residues: CASSVVAHGYTF. CDR3 DNA: TGTGCCAGCAGCGTAGTTGCGCATGGCTACACCTTC.

The CDR3 sequence: CAWSLQGRKYEQYF. The DNA of the CDR3 is TGTGCCTGGAGCCTACAGGGGCGAAAATACGAGCAGTACTTC. This chain links TRBV30 with TRBJ2-7; 7 bases map to TRBD1. CDR3 length: 14 residues. Germline CDR1 GTSNPN, CDR2 SVGIG (reference sequence). The V and J ends lost 3 bases and 4 bases, in that order; junction bases with no gene match: 9.

The chain recombines TRBV13 with TRBJ2-7; 8 bases map to TRBD1. CDR1 and CDR2 (germline): PRHDT, FYEKMQ (reference sequence). This CDR3 spans 15 amino acids. The V segment lost 1 base and the J segment 2 bases; nucleotides outside the gene matches: 4. The CDR3 DNA sequence: TGTGCCAGCAGCTTAGCATTGGGACAGGCCTACGAGCAGTACTTC. It encodes CASSLALGQAYEQYF.

The rearrangement uses TRBV9 and TRBJ2-6, with D unclear. Trimming took 4 bases from V and 3 from J, leaving 23 bases between them. Germline CDR1 is SGDLS and CDR2 is YYNGEE. The CDR3 length is 19 residues. The DNA of the CDR3 is TGTGCCAGCAGCATACACTCGAGACCCAAACCAGGTGGGGCCAACGTCCTGACTTTC. Its translation: CASSIHSRPKPGGANVLTF.

V is TRBV6-1 and J is TRBJ2-7, with 10 bases fitting TRBD2. The CDR3 covers 15 residues. Germline CDR1 is MNHNS and CDR2 is SASEGT. The trim removed 3 bases at V and 0 bases at J, leaving 2 bases unmatched. The CDR3 sequence is CASSELAGASYEQYF. The CDR3 nucleotides read TGTGCCAGCAGTGAGCTAGCGGGGGCCTCCTACGAGCAGTACTTC.

This chain links TRBV19 with TRBJ1-1; D perhaps matches TRBD1 (5 bases). Germline values: CDR1 LNHDA, CDR2 SQIVND (reference sequence). V lost 9 bases and J lost 6, with 20 bases in between. The CDR3 sequence is 14 residues long. CDR3 protein: CASQAGTAPPEAFF. The CDR3 nucleotides are TGTGCCAGCCAAGCGGGGACGGCTCCCCCTGAAGCTTTCTTT.

This sequence joins TRBV2 and TRBJ1-2, with D possibly being TRBD1 (5 bases). V lost 0 bases and J 4 bases, leaving 12 bases between the germline ends. Germline V lookup: CDR1 SNHLY, CDR2 FYNNEI. The CDR3 is 15 residues long. CDR3 DNA: TGTGCCAGCAGTGAAGCATCAGGGAAGGCCTATGGCTACACCTTC. Amino acids: CASSEASGKAYGYTF.

In this sample, this clone turned up once. This chain links TRBV5-4 with TRBJ1-1; D remains ambiguous. The CDR3 spans 14 residues. The germline V gene encodes CDR1 SGHNT and CDR2 YYREEE (reference sequence). Trimming cost V 0 bases and J 0 bases, with 6 bases left between them. For the CDR3, the DNA is TGTGCCAGCAGCTTGGACAGCCTGAACACTGAAGCTTTCTTT. Translation: CASSLDSLNTEAFF.

V usage is TRBV6-5 and J usage is TRBJ1-1; D is perhaps TRBD1 (5 bases). CDR3 length: 15 residues. Trimming took off 7 bases at V and 1 base at J, with 16 bases between the two ends. Germline V gives CDR1 MNHEY, CDR2 SVGAGI. The CDR3 loop reads CASIRNQGRNTEAFF. The CDR3 nucleotides read TGTGCCAGCATAAGGAATCAGGGTCGGAACACTGAAGCTTTCTTT.

V is TRBV18 and J is TRBJ2-7; TRBD2 might be the D (6 bases). CDR1 and CDR2 from the germline V gene are KGHSH and LQKENI. With 3 bases removed from V and 2 bases from J, the gap between germline ends came to 17 bases. The CDR3 contains 16 residues. The chain's CDR3 is CASSPTDSEGAYEQYF. In DNA form, the CDR3 reads TGTGCCAGCTCACCCACTGACTCGGAGGGAGCCTACGAGCAGTACTTC.

The J gene is TRBJ1-1, the V gene TRBV5-4; D unclear. The germline V gene encodes CDR1 SGHNT and CDR2 YYREEE (reference sequence). The germline V and J ends were trimmed by 0 bases and 0 bases, with 12 bases remaining between them. CDR3 length: 16 residues. The CDR3 DNA reads TGTGCCAGCAGCTTGGTCGGCAGACTAATGAACACTGAAGCTTTCTTT. Protein: CASSLVGRLMNTEAFF.

The V and J genes are TRBV7-3 and TRBJ2-7; 11 bases line up with TRBD1. CDR1 SGHTA and CDR2 FQGTGA come from the germline V gene. Trimming removed 6 bases from V and 0 bases from J; junction bases left unmatched: 7. The CDR3 contains 16 residues. The CDR3 region has the DNA TGTGCCAGCAGTCCCACCGGGACAGGGGGCTCCTACGAGCAGTACTTC. This gives the protein CASSPTGTGGSYEQYF.

This clone was observed a single time. The CDR3 nucleotides are TGTGCCAGCAGTTTAATCGCTACTGTTACCGGGGAGCTGTTTTTT. As protein: CASSLIATVTGELFF. The rearrangement links TRBV27 to TRBJ2-2, with D uncertain. In germline, CDR1 is MNHEY, CDR2 SMNVEV (reference sequence). Trimming left V 2 bases short and J 5 bases short, with 12 bases between. This CDR3 spans 15 amino acids.

This clone was counted a single time. The chain employs TRBV18 and TRBJ2-5; TRBD2 matches 8 bases. In germline, CDR1 is KGHSH, CDR2 LQKENI. This CDR3 has 18 amino acids. V was pared by 0 bases and J by 4 bases, with 13 bases of the junction left unmatched. The CDR3 sequence is CASSPPGTTGLVGETQYF. CDR3 bases: TGTGCCAGCTCACCACCCGGGACTACGGGACTAGTAGGAGAGACCCAGTACTTC.

The J gene is TRBJ2-7, the V gene TRBV19, with no clear D. This CDR3 region has 15 residues. Trimming pared 1 base from V and 2 bases from J, leaving 12 bases between. Germline CDR1 and CDR2: LNHDA and SQIVND (reference sequence). The CDR3 region is CASSIGPSPPYEQYF. Here the CDR3 DNA reads TGTGCCAGTAGTATAGGCCCAAGCCCCCCCTACGAGCAGTACTTC.

This clone was detected once. The chain employs TRBV27 and TRBJ1-6, with TRBD1 as a possible D gene (5 bases). V lost 4 bases, J lost 6 bases, and 16 bases lay in between. Germline values: CDR1 MNHEY, CDR2 SMNVEV (reference sequence). This CDR3 contains 16 residues. CDR3 sequence (DNA): TGTGCCAGCAGTTCCCCCAGGGAAGGTGGTAATTCACCCCTCCACTTT. Translated: CASSSPREGGNSPLHF.

The J gene is TRBJ2-1, the V gene TRBV9; 14 bases fit TRBD2. From germline, CDR1 is SGDLS and CDR2 YYNGEE. There are 17 residues in the CDR3. V dropped 2 bases and J dropped 7; count of bases not matched to a gene: 8. The CDR3 nucleotides are TGTGCCAGCAGCGTTCCCCGGACTAGCGGGGGGATGAATGAGCAGTTCTTC. Residues: CASSVPRTSGGMNEQFF.

There are a few counts of this clone. The rearrangement uses TRBV27 and TRBJ1-1, with D tentatively TRBD1 (5 bases). Trimming stripped 5 bases from V and 5 bases from J, with 15 bases between. CDR1 is MNHEY and CDR2 is SMNVEV in the germline V gene (reference sequence). The CDR3 is 14 residues long. Written as DNA, the CDR3 is TGTGCCAGCAGTGAGAGTCGAGCAGGGACTGAAGCTTTCTTT. Residues: CASSESRAGTEAFF.

The chain links TRBV7-6 to TRBJ1-1; tentative D call: TRBD1 (5 bases). Trimming stripped 9 bases from V and 7 bases from J, with 18 bases between. The CDR3 contains 13 residues. The germline gives CDR1 SGHVS, CDR2 FNYEAQ. The CDR3, as DNA: TGTGCCAGTACTTCAGTAGGGGTGGGTGAAGCTTTCTTT. It codes for CASTSVGVGEAFF.

The chain joins TRBV5-4 to TRBJ1-6; the match to TRBD1 covers 8 bases. CDR1 is SGHNT, CDR2 YYREEE, per germline (reference sequence). CDR3 length: 12 amino acids. The V gene end was trimmed by 4 bases and the J gene end by 11 bases; junction bases not matched to a gene: 2. In nucleotides, the CDR3 is TGTGCCAGCAGCCAGGGGGCGCCACCCCTCCACTTT. Protein: CASSQGAPPLHF.